The sequence of this T cell receptor (beta chain) was determined in a study of blood T cell repertoires in COVID-19. The germline gives CDR1 SEHNR, CDR2 FQNEAQ (reference sequence). J lost 11 bases, V lost 10 bases, and 13 bases had no gene match. The CDR3 is 12 amino acids. The assay was immunoSEQ multiplex PCR, and TCRdb's table has in-frame clones only and misses some. The sample includes 210,000 or so clones, around 80% of them seen just once. The TCR was taken from a man aged 50-60 years who had recovered from COVID-19. Sample: peripheral blood. The chain employs TRBV7-9 and TRBJ1-1; 7 bases are a match to TRBD1. The CDR3 is CATTSRGQGAFF. The CDR3 nucleotides read TGTGCCACCACCTCGAGGGGGCAGGGGGCTTTCTTT.